This T cell receptor beta chain was observed in a study of OX40 agonist ivuxolimab in advanced cancers. Study results and caveats: Dose levels from 0.1 to 3.0 mg/kg saw CD4+ and CD8+ blood T cells expand clonally by week 6.

As regards this clone: As yet, its antigen is unknown.

Germline lookup yields CDR1 SGDLS and CDR2 YYNGEE. The CDR3 totals 14 residues. The assay was immunoSEQ multiplex PCR, and TCRdb's table has in-frame clones only and misses some. The table includes 46,000 or so clones, 80% to 90% detected once. The chain is built from TRBV9 and TRBJ2-5; D tentatively reads TRBD1 or TRBD2 (6 bases each). The J call may be wrong; the DNA end is better matched by TRBJ2-7. This material consisted of CD4+ or CD8+ T cells sorted from blood, taken in a trial of the OX40 agonist ivuxolimab. This receptor was taken from an adult with an advanced solid tumor such as melanoma, head and neck, liver or kidney cancer. The CDR3 region has the DNA TGTGCCAGCAGCGTAGCGGGGGCGCGGAACGAGCAGTACTTC. Translating gives CASSVAGARNEQYF.